A selection of T cell receptor beta chains follows, all from one sample in a study of blood T cell repertoires in COVID-19. TCRdb's copy holds only in-frame clones and misses some; the assay was immunoSEQ multiplex PCR. The sample has 150,000 to 200,000 clones, around 90% seen once. Material for sequencing was peripheral blood. Every receptor here comes from a man aged 55 to 70 with active or convalescent COVID-19. Each CDR3 is given with its conserved first and last residue. Fields, in order: clone size, J gene, V gene, D gene, CDR3 protein, CDR3 DNA. A D gene is named only where the DNA matches it firmly. Rows give clone size only sometimes, using once, few, many, or a class for an expanded clone.

size: .
J: TRBJ2-3
V: TRBV10-2
D: TRBD1
CDR3: CASSVGQGSTDTQYF
DNA: TGCGCCAGCAGTGTAGGACAGGGGAGCACAGATACGCAGTATTTT

size: once
J: TRBJ1-2
V: TRBV7-9
D: TRBD1
CDR3: CASSQINDRGPYGYTF
DNA: TGTGCCAGCAGTCAAATCAACGACAGGGGTCCGTATGGCTACACCTTC

size: .
J: TRBJ2-7
V: TRBV7-2
D: TRBD1
CDR3: CASSFGTVSYEQYF
DNA: TGTGCCAGCTCCTTCGGGACAGTCTCCTACGAGCAGTACTTC

size: .
J: TRBJ2-5
V: TRBV6-1
D: .
CDR3: CASSEGHLYQETQYF
DNA: TGTGCCAGCAGTGAGGGACACTTGTACCAAGAGACCCAGTACTTC

size: .
J: TRBJ2-5
V: TRBV4-1
D: .
CDR3: CASSQNTPGGPGETQYF
DNA: TGCGCCAGCAGCCAGAATACACCCGGGGGGCCAGGAGAGACCCAGTACTTC

size: .
J: TRBJ2-5
V: TRBV7-9
D: TRBD1
CDR3: CASSVDRGLKETQYF
DNA: TGTGCCAGCAGCGTCGACAGGGGGCTAAAAGAGACCCAGTACTTC

size: .
J: TRBJ2-6
V: TRBV6-6
D: .
CDR3: CASTPAQAGANVLTF
DNA: TGTGCCAGCACCCCGGCCCAGGCTGGGGCCAACGTCCTGACTTTC

size: .
J: TRBJ1-4
V: TRBV6-5
D: .
CDR3: CASSYSWAATNEKLFF
DNA: TGTGCCAGCAGTTATTCCTGGGCCGCAACTAATGAAAAACTGTTTTTT

size: .
J: TRBJ2-7
V: TRBV5-6
D: .
CDR3: CASSLILGWDSSFPEQYF
DNA: TGTGCCAGCAGCTTGATTCTTGGCTGGGACTCCTCTTTCCCCGAGCAGTACTTC

size: .
J: TRBJ1-5
V: TRBV4-2
D: TRBD1
CDR3: CASSQGQNAAQPQHF
DNA: TGTGCCAGCAGCCAGGGACAGAATGCGGCTCAGCCCCAGCATTTT

size: .
J: TRBJ2-1
V: TRBV7-8
D: TRBD1
CDR3: CASSPGDRVYNEQFF
DNA: TGTGCCAGCAGCCCCGGGGACAGGGTATACAATGAGCAGTTCTTC

size: .
J: TRBJ1-5
V: TRBV6-1
D: .
CDR3: CASSDDSYQPQHF
DNA: TGTGCCAGCAGTGACGACAGCTATCAGCCCCAGCATTTT

size: .
J: TRBJ1-2
V: TRBV24-1
D: .
CDR3: CATSDGQGMRGYTF
DNA: TGTGCCACCAGTGATGGCCAGGGCATGCGGGGCTACACCTTC

size: .
J: TRBJ1-5
V: TRBV4-1
D: .
CDR3: CASSQGGEVGGRSQPQHF
DNA: TGCGCCAGCAGCCAAGGGGGCGAGGTAGGGGGAAGGAGTCAGCCCCAGCATTTT

size: .
J: TRBJ1-4
V: TRBV9
D: .
CDR3: CASSVDQYNEKLFF
DNA: TGTGCCAGCAGCGTAGATCAGTATAATGAAAAACTGTTTTTT

size: .
J: TRBJ1-6
V: TRBV4-1
D: TRBD1
CDR3: CASSSTTGGFNSPLHF
DNA: TGCGCCAGCAGCTCAACGACAGGGGGATTTAATTCACCCCTCCACTTT

size: .
J: TRBJ1-4
V: TRBV5-4
D: TRBD1
CDR3: CASSWTGTVGEKLFF
DNA: TGTGCCAGCAGCTGGACAGGGACAGTAGGGGAAAAACTGTTTTTT

size: .
J: TRBJ1-2
V: TRBV6-5
D: .
CDR3: CASSYLQAGGYGYTF
DNA: TGTGCCAGCAGTTATCTTCAGGCCGGAGGCTATGGCTACACCTTC

size: once
J: TRBJ2-1
V: TRBV5-4
D: TRBD2
CDR3: CASSLARGGAYNEQFF
DNA: TGTGCCAGCAGCTTGGCGCGCGGGGGGGCTTACAATGAGCAGTTCTTC

size: .
J: TRBJ2-3
V: TRBV3-1/TRBV3-2
D: .
CDR3: CASSRGLYTDTQYF
DNA: TGTGCCAGCAGCCGAGGACTATACACAGATACGCAGTATTTT

size: .
J: TRBJ1-1
V: TRBV6-5
D: TRBD1
CDR3: CASSYGTGETEAFF
DNA: TGTGCCAGCAGTTATGGGACAGGGGAGACTGAAGCTTTCTTT

size: .
J: TRBJ1-4
V: TRBV5-4
D: .
CDR3: CASSLRTDLSNEKLFF
DNA: TGTGCCAGCAGCTTACGGACAGACCTATCTAATGAAAAACTGTTTTTT

size: .
J: TRBJ1-1
V: TRBV6-5
D: .
CDR3: CASSYSGQSGTEAFF
DNA: TGTGCCAGCAGTTACAGCGGACAGTCGGGTACTGAAGCTTTCTTT

size: .
J: TRBJ2-1
V: TRBV18
D: TRBD2
CDR3: CASSPSGVYNEQFF
DNA: TGTGCCAGCTCACCTAGCGGGGTCTACAATGAGCAGTTCTTC

size: .
J: TRBJ2-6
V: TRBV11-2
D: .
CDR3: CASSSGVGDGGANVLTF
DNA: TGTGCCAGCAGCTCGGGGGTCGGGGATGGTGGGGCCAACGTCCTGACTTTC

size: once
J: TRBJ1-6
V: TRBV7-9
D: .
CDR3: CASSTLGSPLHF
DNA: TGTGCCAGCAGCACCCTAGGTTCACCCCTCCACTTT

size: .
J: TRBJ2-1
V: TRBV29-1
D: TRBD1
CDR3: CSVGLRTGTNNEQFF
DNA: TGCAGCGTTGGTTTACGGACAGGGACGAACAATGAGCAGTTCTTC

size: .
J: TRBJ1-5
V: TRBV21-1
D: .
CDR3: CASSPLTGNQPQHF
DNA: TGTGCCAGCAGTCCACTCACGGGCAATCAGCCCCAGCATTTT

size: .
J: TRBJ1-5
V: TRBV6-1
D: .
CDR3: CASSDGQPQHF
DNA: TGTGCCAGCAGTGACGGGCAGCCCCAGCATTTT

size: .
J: TRBJ1-2
V: TRBV27
D: .
CDR3: CASSLVPGSYGYTF
DNA: TGTGCCAGCAGTTTAGTTCCGGGGAGCTATGGCTACACCTTC

size: once
J: TRBJ2-1
V: TRBV7-2
D: TRBD2
CDR3: CASRLAGSSYNEQFF
DNA: TGTGCCAGCAGACTAGCGGGAAGCTCCTACAATGAGCAGTTCTTC

size: .
J: TRBJ2-3
V: TRBV4-1
D: TRBD2
CDR3: CASSPRAGGTDTQYF
DNA: TGCGCCAGCAGCCCGCGGGCGGGGGGGACAGATACGCAGTATTTT

size: .
J: TRBJ1-2
V: TRBV4-1
D: TRBD1
CDR3: CASSQGDRDNYGYTF
DNA: TGCGCCAGCAGCCAAGGGGACAGGGATAACTATGGCTACACCTTC

size: .
J: TRBJ2-2
V: TRBV7-6
D: TRBD1
CDR3: CASSSRARTGPNTGELFF
DNA: TGTGCCAGCAGCTCAAGAGCTAGGACAGGGCCGAACACCGGGGAGCTGTTTTTT

size: .
J: TRBJ1-6
V: TRBV6-5
D: TRBD1
CDR3: CASSRRTGGNSPLHF
DNA: TGTGCCAGCAGTCGTCGGACAGGGGGCAATTCACCCCTCCACTTT

size: .
J: TRBJ1-6
V: TRBV7-9
D: .
CDR3: CASSTKAWGDSPLHF
DNA: TGTGCCAGCAGCACCAAGGCCTGGGGGGATTCACCCCTCCACTTT

size: .
J: TRBJ1-6
V: TRBV7-9
D: .
CDR3: CASSAQGNSPLHF
DNA: TGTGCCAGCAGCGCGCAGGGAAATTCACCCCTCCACTTT

size: .
J: TRBJ1-1
V: TRBV2
D: TRBD1
CDR3: CASSVGRGTEAFF
DNA: TGTGCCAGCAGTGTCGGCAGGGGGACTGAAGCTTTCTTT

size: .
J: TRBJ1-5
V: TRBV2
D: TRBD1
CDR3: CASSDGQGGQPQHF
DNA: TGTGCCAGCAGTGATGGACAGGGTGGACAGCCCCAGCATTTT

size: few
J: TRBJ2-7
V: TRBV2
D: .
CDR3: CASSGEGGQYF
DNA: TGTGCCAGCAGTGGGGAAGGGGGGCAGTACTTC

size: .
J: TRBJ1-2
V: TRBV24-1
D: TRBD1
CDR3: CATSAGGDYGYTF
DNA: TGTGCCACCAGTGCAGGGGGTGACTATGGCTACACCTTC

size: .
J: TRBJ1-2
V: TRBV5-1
D: .
CDR3: CASSLTGSPDGYTF
DNA: TGCGCCAGCAGCTTGACAGGGAGTCCGGATGGCTACACCTTC

size: once
J: TRBJ1-5
V: TRBV7-8
D: .
CDR3: CASSLDHSNSNQPQHF
DNA: TGTGCCAGCAGCTTAGACCACAGTAATAGCAATCAGCCCCAGCATTTT

size: .
J: TRBJ1-1
V: TRBV6-4
D: .
CDR3: CASSVGINTEAFF
DNA: TGTGCCAGCAGTGTCGGGATAAACACTGAAGCTTTCTTT

size: once
J: TRBJ1-6
V: TRBV2
D: .
CDR3: CAGRGGFYNSPLHF
DNA: TGTGCCGGGAGGGGGGGTTTCTATAATTCACCCCTCCACTTT

size: .
J: TRBJ1-2
V: TRBV19
D: .
CDR3: CASSISGQPGYGYTF
DNA: TGTGCCAGTAGTATAAGCGGCCAACCGGGCTATGGCTACACCTTC

size: once
J: TRBJ2-7
V: TRBV27
D: TRBD1
CDR3: CASSTNRGPWGNEQYF
DNA: TGTGCCAGCAGCACTAACAGGGGCCCTTGGGGGAACGAGCAGTACTTC

size: .
J: TRBJ2-3
V: TRBV7-9
D: .
CDR3: CASSLGQSTDTQYF
DNA: TGTGCCAGCAGCTTAGGACAAAGCACAGATACGCAGTATTTT

size: .
J: TRBJ2-7
V: TRBV7-9
D: TRBD1
CDR3: CASSRLGQGEEEYF
DNA: TGTGCCAGCTCTAGGTTGGGACAGGGGGAGGAGGAGTACTTC

size: .
J: TRBJ1-6
V: TRBV18
D: .
CDR3: CASSPRTHGQTNNSPLHF
DNA: TGTGCCAGCTCACCTAGAACCCACGGACAGACGAATAATTCACCCCTCCACTTT

size: .
J: TRBJ1-5
V: TRBV6-1
D: TRBD1
CDR3: CASSEGLRDRGRQPQHF
DNA: TGTGCCAGCAGTGAAGGGCTCCGGGACAGGGGGAGACAGCCCCAGCATTTT

size: .
J: TRBJ2-3
V: TRBV3-1/TRBV3-2
D: .
CDR3: CASSQVLRADTQYF
DNA: TGTGCCAGCAGCCAAGTATTGAGGGCCGATACGCAGTATTTT